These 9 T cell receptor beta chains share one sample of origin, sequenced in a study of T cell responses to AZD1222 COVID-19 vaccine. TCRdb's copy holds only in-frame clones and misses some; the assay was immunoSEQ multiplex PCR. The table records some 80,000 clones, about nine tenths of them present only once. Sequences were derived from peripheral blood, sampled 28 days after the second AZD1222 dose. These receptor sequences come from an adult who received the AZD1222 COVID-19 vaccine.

The CDR3, as DNA: TGTGCCTGGGCGCCACCCGGGCAAAGGTACGAGCAGTACTTC. Translating it yields CAWAPPGQRYEQYF. V usage is TRBV30 and J usage is TRBJ2-7; no clear D gene. The CDR3 extends over 14 amino acids. Trimming removed 5 bases from V and 4 bases from J, with 18 bases in between. Germline V gene sequence: CDR1 GTSNPN, CDR2 SVGIG (reference sequence).

In DNA form, the CDR3 reads TGTGCCAGCAGCTTAGACGCCCACAGCGGGGGTAGTCCTGAAGCTTTCTTT. Translated, it gives CASSLDAHSGGSPEAFF. The chain carries TRBV11-3 and TRBJ1-1, with D possibly matching TRBD1 (5 bases). This CDR3 contains 17 residues. The germline V gene encodes CDR1 SGHNT and CDR2 YENEEA. V was clipped by 0 bases and J by 6 bases, with 20 bases between them.

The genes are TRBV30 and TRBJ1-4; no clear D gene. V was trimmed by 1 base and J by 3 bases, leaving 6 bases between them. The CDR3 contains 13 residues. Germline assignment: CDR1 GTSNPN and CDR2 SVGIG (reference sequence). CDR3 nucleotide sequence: TGTGCCTGGAGTGCTAGGCCTAATGAAAAACTGTTTTTT. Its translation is CAWSARPNEKLFF.

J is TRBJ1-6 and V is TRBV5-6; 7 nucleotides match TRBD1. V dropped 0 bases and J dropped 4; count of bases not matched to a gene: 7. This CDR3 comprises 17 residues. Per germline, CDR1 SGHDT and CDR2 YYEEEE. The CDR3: CASSLGNTGVYNSPLHF. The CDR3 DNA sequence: TGTGCCAGCAGCTTGGGCAATACAGGGGTATATAATTCACCCCTCCACTTT.

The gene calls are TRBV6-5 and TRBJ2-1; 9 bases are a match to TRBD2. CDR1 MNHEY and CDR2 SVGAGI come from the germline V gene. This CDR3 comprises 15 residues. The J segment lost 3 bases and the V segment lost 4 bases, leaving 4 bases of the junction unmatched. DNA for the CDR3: TGTGCCAGCAGTTTCCTAGCGGGGAGCTACAATGAGCAGTTCTTC. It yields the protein CASSFLAGSYNEQFF.

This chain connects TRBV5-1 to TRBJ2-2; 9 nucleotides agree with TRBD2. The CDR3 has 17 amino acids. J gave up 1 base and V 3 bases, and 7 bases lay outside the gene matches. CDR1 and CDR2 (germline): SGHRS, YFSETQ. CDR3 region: CASSSQPRGGNTGELFF. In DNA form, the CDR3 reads TGCGCCAGCAGCTCCCAACCGCGGGGGGGGAACACCGGGGAGCTGTTTTTT.

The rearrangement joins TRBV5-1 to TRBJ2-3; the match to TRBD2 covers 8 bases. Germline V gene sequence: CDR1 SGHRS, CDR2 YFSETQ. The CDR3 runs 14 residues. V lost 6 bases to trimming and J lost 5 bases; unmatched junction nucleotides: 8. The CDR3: CASILGREGDTQYF. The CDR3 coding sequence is TGCGCCAGCATCCTCGGGAGGGAGGGAGATACGCAGTATTTT.

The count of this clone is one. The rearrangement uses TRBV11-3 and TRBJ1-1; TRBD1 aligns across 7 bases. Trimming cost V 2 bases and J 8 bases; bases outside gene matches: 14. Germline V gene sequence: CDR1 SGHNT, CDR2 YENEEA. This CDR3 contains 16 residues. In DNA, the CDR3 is TGTGCCAGCAGCTTAATGGTGGGGGCAGGGGGAACGGAAGCTTTCTTT. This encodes CASSLMVGAGGTEAFF.

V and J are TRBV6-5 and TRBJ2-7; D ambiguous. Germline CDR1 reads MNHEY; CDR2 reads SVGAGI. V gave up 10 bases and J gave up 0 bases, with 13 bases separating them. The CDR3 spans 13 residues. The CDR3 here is CATARSRSYEQYF. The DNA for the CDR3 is TGTGCCACCGCCCGGTCTCGCTCCTACGAGCAGTACTTC.